These T cell receptor beta chains were read from a single sample in a study of OX40 agonist ivuxolimab in advanced cancers. TCRdb's copy holds only in-frame clones and misses some; the assay was immunoSEQ multiplex PCR. Among about 53,000 clones listed, 80% to 85% were seen once. The sample in question was CD4+ or CD8+ T cells sorted from blood, obtained in a trial of the OX40 agonist ivuxolimab. The receptors stem from an adult with an advanced solid tumor such as melanoma, head and neck, liver or kidney cancer. The CDR3 runs from the conserved cysteine through the conserved F or W. Fields, in order: clone size, V gene, D gene, J gene, CDR3 protein, CDR3 DNA. D genes are given only for firm matches. For some rows the clone size is stated as once, few or many, or as a class when expanded; others skip it.

>-|TRBV5-8|TRBD1|TRBJ2-7
CASSKGQGGDEQYF
TGTGCCAGCAGCAAGGGACAGGGAGGCGACGAGCAGTACTTC
>few|TRBV19|-|TRBJ1-6
CASSVEGNSPLHF
TGTGCCAGTAGTGTGGAGGGAAATTCACCCCTCCACTTT
>-|TRBV28|TRBD1|TRBJ2-3
CASSSPGTGSADTQYF
TGTGCCAGCAGTTCCCCCGGGACAGGGTCCGCAGATACGCAGTATTTT
>-|TRBV6-5|-|TRBJ2-3
CASKDLGDTQYF
TGTGCCAGCAAAGACCTGGGAGATACGCAGTATTTT
>-|TRBV5-4|TRBD2|TRBJ2-1
CASSILTSANEQFF
TGTGCCAGCAGCATACTAACTAGCGCGAATGAGCAGTTCTTC
>-|TRBV18|TRBD2|TRBJ2-1
CASSPSTSGSYNEQFF
TGTGCCAGCTCACCATCGACTAGCGGCTCCTACAATGAGCAGTTCTTC
>-|TRBV27|TRBD2|TRBJ2-3
CASSLIAGATDTQYF
TGTGCCAGCAGTTTAATAGCGGGAGCCACAGATACGCAGTATTTT
>-|TRBV7-2|-|TRBJ2-7
CASSLSKGRVHEQYF
TGTGCCAGCAGCTTAAGTAAGGGCAGGGTACACGAGCAGTACTTC
>few|TRBV6-5|TRBD1|TRBJ2-1
CASTKTGLNEQFF
TGTGCCAGCACCAAGACAGGGTTGAATGAGCAGTTCTTC
>-|TRBV6-5|-|TRBJ2-3
CASSPGTPVDTQYF
TGTGCCAGCAGCCCCGGGACTCCGGTAGATACGCAGTATTTT
>-|TRBV7-6|-|TRBJ1-4
CASSLYGTNEKLFF
TGTGCCAGCAGCTTATATGGGACCAATGAAAAACTGTTTTTT
>few|TRBV19|-|TRBJ2-1
CASSWSSQGNEQFF
TGTGCCAGTAGTTGGTCTAGCCAAGGGAATGAGCAGTTCTTC
>-|TRBV6-5|TRBD2|TRBJ2-1
CASRGLAGEQFF
TGTGCCAGCAGAGGACTAGCAGGTGAGCAGTTCTTC
>-|TRBV5-1|-|TRBJ2-2
CASSLERQRHGELFF
TGCGCCAGCAGCTTGGAGAGACAGCGGCACGGGGAGCTGTTTTTT
>-|TRBV27|TRBD2|TRBJ2-7
CASSPIAGGPYEQYF
TGTGCCAGCAGTCCGATAGCGGGAGGTCCCTACGAGCAGTACTTC
>-|TRBV27|TRBD1|TRBJ1-5
CASSLSRDRGSQPQHF
TGTGCCAGCAGTTTATCGCGGGACAGGGGGAGTCAGCCCCAGCATTTT
>once|TRBV15|-|TRBJ1-6
CATSRDLGFSPLHF
TGTGCCACCAGCAGAGATTTAGGTTTTTCACCCCTCCACTTT
>once|TRBV6-5|-|TRBJ2-4
CASREQGRQLIQYF
TGTGCCAGCAGAGAACAGGGACGGCAATTGATTCAGTACTTC
>-|TRBV12-5|-|TRBJ2-6
CASGLGDGANVLTF
TGTGCTAGTGGCTTAGGGGACGGGGCCAACGTCCTGACTTTC
>-|TRBV12-5|TRBD1|TRBJ2-5
CASGSGQGQETQYF
TGTGCTAGTGGTTCAGGACAGGGGCAAGAGACCCAGTACTTC